These T cell receptor beta chains were read from a single sample in a study of blood T cell repertoires in COVID-19. Method: immunoSEQ multiplex PCR; TCRdb's copy keeps in-frame clones and lacks some. This sample has approximately 120,000 clones, with about 79% found just once. Input material: peripheral blood. All receptors derive from a man aged 35-49 years with active or convalescent COVID-19. Both conserved end residues are part of each CDR3. The D gene is left open where the match is weak. For some rows the clone size is stated as once, few or many, or as a class when expanded; others skip it.

>TRBV6-5|TRBJ1-6|-|TRBD1
CASSQGSPRSPLHF
TGTGCCAGCTCACAGGGGTCCCCTAGGTCACCCCTCCACTTT
>TRBV7-9|TRBJ2-1|-|TRBD1
CASSDTRQGVYNEQFF
TGTGCCAGCAGCGATACCAGACAGGGGGTATACAATGAGCAGTTCTTC
>TRBV9|TRBJ2-1|-|TRBD2
CASSAGLGNEQFF
TGTGCCAGCAGCGCGGGACTAGGCAATGAGCAGTTCTTC
>TRBV12-3/TRBV12-4|TRBJ2-2|-|-
CASSYSYGELFF
TGTGCCAGCAGTTACAGCTACGGGGAGCTGTTTTTT
>TRBV9|TRBJ1-2|-|-
CASSAYRVHGYTF
TGTGCCAGCAGCGCTTACAGGGTACATGGCTACACCTTC
>TRBV4-3|TRBJ1-2|-|-
CASSQDSQNPYGYTF
TGCGCCAGCAGCCAAGATAGCCAGAACCCCTATGGCTACACCTTC
>TRBV7-9|TRBJ1-5|-|TRBD1
CASSFGQGPNQPQHF
TGTGCCAGCAGCTTTGGACAGGGACCTAATCAGCCCCAGCATTTT
>TRBV7-9|TRBJ2-7|-|-
CASSLVQGEQYF
TGTGCCAGCAGCTTGGTACAGGGCGAGCAGTACTTC
>TRBV2|TRBJ2-3|-|TRBD2
CASSEGGKRGALWDTQYF
TGTGCCAGCAGTGAAGGTGGGAAGCGGGGGGCCCTATGGGATACGCAGTATTTT
>TRBV2|TRBJ1-1|-|-
CASSEIVGGVIEAFF
TGTGCCAGCAGTGAAATCGTGGGGGGGGTAATTGAAGCTTTCTTT
>TRBV2|TRBJ1-3|few|-
CASSVGRGPGNTIYF
TGTGCCAGCAGTGTAGGGAGGGGACCTGGAAACACCATATATTTT
>TRBV30|TRBJ1-2|-|TRBD1
CAWSRETGQGYTF
TGTGCCTGGAGTCGGGAGACAGGGCAAGGCTACACCTTC
>TRBV7-9|TRBJ2-5|-|TRBD2
CASSLTGGPETQYF
TGTGCCAGCAGCTTAACGGGGGGGCCGGAGACCCAGTACTTC
>TRBV19|TRBJ1-3|-|TRBD1
CASSIGQGTSSGNTIYF
TGTGCCAGTAGTATAGGACAGGGGACCAGCTCTGGAAACACCATATATTTT
>TRBV5-5|TRBJ1-5|-|-
CASSLEKENQPQHF
TGTGCCAGCAGCTTGGAAAAGGAGAATCAGCCCCAGCATTTT
>TRBV5-1|TRBJ2-2|-|TRBD1
CASSLAGTGATGELFF
TGCGCCAGCAGCTTGGCTGGGACAGGGGCCACCGGGGAGCTGTTTTTT
>TRBV5-4|TRBJ2-7|-|TRBD1
CASSQRQGNYEQYF
TGTGCCAGCAGCCAGAGACAGGGAAACTACGAGCAGTACTTC
>TRBV10-3|TRBJ1-5|-|-
CAISETGGQPQHF
TGTGCCATCAGTGAAACCGGAGGGCAGCCCCAGCATTTT
>TRBV28|TRBJ1-1|few|-
CASRLFGAEAFF
TGTGCCAGCAGGCTCTTCGGAGCTGAAGCTTTCTTT
>TRBV19|TRBJ1-6|-|TRBD1
CASSATGTENSPLHF
TGTGCCAGTAGTGCTACCGGGACAGAGAATTCACCCCTCCACTTT
>TRBV27|TRBJ2-3|-|TRBD1
CASRGLGQGADTQYF
TGTGCCAGCAGAGGCCTAGGACAGGGGGCAGATACGCAGTATTTT
>TRBV19|TRBJ2-5|-|TRBD1
CASSTAGQGGETQYF
TGTGCCAGTAGTACTGCCGGACAGGGGGGAGAGACCCAGTACTTC
>TRBV27|TRBJ2-1|many|TRBD2
CASSFTGGLYNEQFF
TGTGCCAGCAGTTTTACGGGAGGACTCTACAATGAGCAGTTCTTC
>TRBV6-2/TRBV6-3|TRBJ2-1|-|-
CASSATSFERQFF
TGTGCCAGCAGTGCAACTAGCTTCGAGCGCCAATTCTTC
>TRBV6-6|TRBJ2-5|-|TRBD1
CASSQIPGTGGETQYF
TGTGCCAGCAGCCAAATCCCCGGGACAGGGGGTGAGACCCAGTACTTC